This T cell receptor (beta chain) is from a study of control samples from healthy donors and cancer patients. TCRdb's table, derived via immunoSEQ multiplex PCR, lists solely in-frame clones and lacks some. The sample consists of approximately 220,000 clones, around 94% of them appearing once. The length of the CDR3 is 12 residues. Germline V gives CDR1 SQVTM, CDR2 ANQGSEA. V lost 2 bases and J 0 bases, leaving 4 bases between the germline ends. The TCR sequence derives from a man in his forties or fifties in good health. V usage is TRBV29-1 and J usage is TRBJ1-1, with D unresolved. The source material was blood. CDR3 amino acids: CSVEWLNTEAFF. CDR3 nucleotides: TGCAGCGTTGAATGGCTGAACACTGAAGCTTTCTTT.